The present TCR beta chain was sequenced within a study of blood T cell repertoires in COVID-19. Data came from immunoSEQ multiplex PCR; TCRdb stores just in-frame clones and leaves some out. The sample lists roughly 81,000 clones, almost 85% occurring once. The CDR3 has 14 residues. V shed 7 bases and J 0 bases; nucleotides not matched to a gene: 6. Germline V gene data show CDR1 as SEHNR and CDR2 as FQNEAQ (reference sequence). Sequences were obtained from peripheral blood. This sequence was found in a man in his sixties with acute or convalescent COVID-19. The chain is built from TRBV7-9 and TRBJ2-7; 7 bases agree with TRBD2. For the CDR3, the DNA is TGTGCCAGCATCACGGGAGGATCCTCCTACGAGCAGTACTTC. This gives the protein CASITGGSSYEQYF.